These 26 T cell receptor beta chains originate from one sample sequenced in a study of blood T cell repertoires in COVID-19. Sequencing was performed with immunoSEQ multiplex PCR; in TCRdb, only in-frame clones are kept and a portion is missing. The sample contains 40,000 to 55,000 clones, approximately 88% of which appear only once. What was sequenced was peripheral blood. The receptors stem from a man in his fifties or sixties with active COVID-19.

This chain links TRBV10-3 with TRBJ2-7; the D gene is possibly TRBD2 (7 bases). CDR3 length equals 12 residues. V was clipped by 2 bases and J by 6 bases, with 8 bases between them. Germline V gene sequence: CDR1 ENHRY, CDR2 SYGVKD. The CDR3 DNA sequence: TGTGCCATCAGTGAGAGGGGGGGCGAGCAGTACGTC. It specifies CAISERGGEQYV.

This chain connects TRBV18 to TRBJ1-6; 8 bases match TRBD1. Looked up from germline, CDR1 is KGHSH and CDR2 is LQKENI. The CDR3 has 17 residues. J lost 9 bases, V lost 3 bases, and 13 bases had no gene match. Here the CDR3 reads CASSPVRTDRARSPLHF. CDR3 DNA: TGTGCCAGCTCACCCGTACGTACGGACAGGGCCCGTTCACCCCTCCACTTT.

The genes are TRBV4-3 and TRBJ2-1; TRBD2 aligns across 8 bases. Per germline, CDR1 LGHNA and CDR2 YSLEER. Unmatched junction bases numbered 5, after V lost 0 bases and J lost 7 bases. This CDR3 region has 15 residues. CDR3 protein: CASSQERGGRNEQFF. The CDR3 DNA sequence: TGCGCCAGCAGCCAAGAACGCGGGGGGCGGAATGAGCAGTTCTTC.

This clone has a handful of counts. The chain is built from TRBV12-5 and TRBJ2-1; D gene unclear. CDR3 length equals 16 residues. Germline V lookup: CDR1 LGHNT, CDR2 FRNRAP. The V and J ends lost 0 bases and 8 bases respectively, with 17 bases between them. The CDR3 DNA is TGTGCTAGTGGTTTGGTAGTCTTCACCCAGGATGATGAGCAGTTCTTC. It encodes CASGLVVFTQDDEQFF.

Only one count was recorded for this clone. V and J are TRBV11-3 and TRBJ2-7; weak D call: TRBD1 (6 bases). V lost 3 bases, J lost 1 base, and 13 bases lay in between. The germline CDR1 and CDR2 sequences are SGHNT and YENEEA. The CDR3 covers 15 residues. CDR3 nucleotide sequence: TGTGCCAGCAGCTTTCAGCCGGGGACATCCTACGAGCAGTACTTC. It codes for CASSFQPGTSYEQYF.

This chain joins TRBV5-5 and TRBJ1-2; a possible D gene is TRBD1 (5 bases). Germline V CDR1 and CDR2: SGHKS, YYEKEE (reference sequence). The germline V and J ends were trimmed by 4 bases and 6 bases, with 22 bases remaining between them. The CDR3 extends over 16 amino acids. In DNA, the CDR3 is TGTGCCAGCAGCGACGGCCCGGGGGAATATCTGGATGGCTACACCTTC. Its translation is CASSDGPGEYLDGYTF.

The chain employs TRBV9 and TRBJ2-1; 7 nucleotides align to TRBD2. The germline V gene has CDR1 SGDLS and CDR2 YYNGEE. V lost 3 bases and J lost 4; bases outside the gene matches: 10. The CDR3 totals 16 residues. DNA for the CDR3: TGTGCCAGCAGCGGTCGGGGGTTAGCGGGTTACAATGAGCAGTTCTTC. Translating it yields CASSGRGLAGYNEQFF.

The chain combines TRBV7-9 with TRBJ1-2; perhaps TRBD1 as D (5 bases). The CDR3 is made up of 15 amino acids. CDR1 is SEHNR, CDR2 FQNEAQ, per germline (reference sequence). V was pared by 4 bases and J by 4 bases, with 16 bases between. CDR3 amino acids: CASSSSKTDFYGYTF. The CDR3 region has the DNA TGTGCCAGCAGCTCCTCTAAGACAGACTTCTATGGCTACACCTTC. The variable domain in full, completed from reference TRBV7-9 and TRBJ1-2, reads DTGVSQNPRHKITKRGQNVTFRCDPISEHNRLYWYRQTLGQGPEFLTYFQNEAQLEKSRLLSDRFSAERPKGSFSTLEIQRTEQGDSAMYLCASSSSKTDFYGYTFGSGTRLTVV.

Written as DNA, the CDR3 is TGTGCCAGTAGTCTGGCTAGCGGGAGTTACGAGCAGTACGTC. It translates to CASSLASGSYEQYV. The gene calls are TRBV19 and TRBJ2-7; TRBD2 agrees at 10 bases. Trimming removed 5 bases from V and 4 bases from J; junction bases left unmatched: 5. This CDR3 has 14 amino acids. Germline values: CDR1 LNHDA, CDR2 SQIVND (reference sequence).

J is TRBJ1-2 and V is TRBV7-2, with D hard to call. Germline CDR1 is SGHTA and CDR2 is FQGNSA. The CDR3 sequence is 14 residues long. The V and J ends lost 0 bases and 2 bases respectively, with 7 bases between them. CDR3 sequence (DNA): TGTGCCAGCAGCTTAGCGAGAGGGAACTATGGCTACACCTTC. Translated, it gives CASSLARGNYGYTF. Complete variable domain (other parts from reference TRBV7-2 and TRBJ1-2): GAGVSQSPSNKVTEKGKDVELRCDPISGHTALYWYRQSLGQGLEFLIYFQGNSAPDKSGLPSDRFSAERTGGSVSTLTIQRTQQEDSAVYLCASSLARGNYGYTFGSGTRLTVV.

V and J are TRBV29-1 and TRBJ1-1; 7 nucleotides line up with TRBD1. V gave up 4 bases and J gave up 5 bases; unmatched junction bases: 4. This CDR3 comprises 12 residues. Germline V gene sequence: CDR1 SQVTM, CDR2 ANQGSEA. The CDR3 DNA reads as TGCAGCGTTGGACAGGGTTTGACTGAAGCTTTCTTT. Translating it yields CSVGQGLTEAFF.

The rearrangement joins TRBV7-3 to TRBJ2-3; D remains ambiguous. Between the trimmed V and J ends, which lost 2 bases and 4 bases, there was a span of 7 bases. This CDR3 spans 13 amino acids. Germline V gene data show CDR1 as SGHTA and CDR2 as FQGTGA. CDR3 in DNA: TGTGCCAGCAGCTTATTTCGGTCAGATACGCAGTATTTT. The encoded protein is CASSLFRSDTQYF. Filled out from reference TRBV7-3 and TRBJ2-3, the complete variable domain reads GAGVSQTPSNKVTEKGKYVELRCDPISGHTALYWYRQSLGQGPEFLIYFQGTGAADDSGLPNDRFFAVRPEGSVSTLKIQRTERGDSAVYLCASSLFRSDTQYFGPGTRLTVL.

The chain combines TRBV29-1 with TRBJ1-2, with D hard to call. Between the trimmed V and J ends, which lost 8 bases and 10 bases, there was a span of 8 bases. There are 8 residues in the CDR3. Looked up from germline, CDR1 is SQVTM and CDR2 is ANQGSEA. The CDR3: CSHGDYTF. The CDR3 DNA follows: TGCAGCCACGGGGACTACACCTTC.

V usage is TRBV19 and J usage is TRBJ2-1, with 14 bases fitting TRBD2. Per the germline V gene, CDR1 is LNHDA and CDR2 is SQIVND (reference sequence). CDR3 length equals 14 residues. J was trimmed by 7 bases and V by 8 bases; bases with no gene match: 4. The CDR3 coding sequence is TGTGCCAGTCGGACTAGCGGGGGGAGAAATGAGCAGTTCTTC. Protein product: CASRTSGGRNEQFF.

The CDR3 here is CASSFRGGPDTQYF. The CDR3 nucleotides are TGTGCCAGCAGCTTCCGGGGGGGGCCAGATACGCAGTATTTT. The chain combines TRBV7-8 with TRBJ2-3, with 8 bases that match TRBD2. Per germline, CDR1 SGHVS and CDR2 FQNEAQ. This CDR3 is built from 14 residues. The junction had 3 bases not matched to a gene; V was cut back by 3 bases and J by 4 bases.

The rearrangement uses TRBV19 and TRBJ2-3, with D tentatively TRBD1 (5 bases). Germline V lookup: CDR1 LNHDA, CDR2 SQIVND (reference sequence). The CDR3 loop spans 14 amino acids. Trimming left V 3 bases short and J 4 bases short, with 11 bases between. The CDR3 spells CASSIRQGADTQYF. The CDR3 coding sequence is TGTGCCAGTAGTATCAGGCAGGGTGCAGATACGCAGTATTTT.

V and J are TRBV10-3 and TRBJ1-2, with D perhaps TRBD1 (6 bases). This CDR3 has 13 amino acids. Deletions cut 2 bases from V and 2 bases from J, with 6 bases between. Germline CDR1 ENHRY, CDR2 SYGVKD. The CDR3: CAISETGNYGYTF. The CDR3 region has the DNA TGTGCCATCAGTGAGACAGGGAACTATGGCTACACCTTC.

By frequency in the sample, this clone is medium-sized. The genes are TRBV9 and TRBJ2-1, with a tentative D call TRBD2 (5 bases). The CDR3 contains 12 residues. Germline V CDR1 and CDR2: SGDLS, YYNGEE. V lost 3 bases and J 14 bases, leaving 15 bases between the germline ends. The CDR3 is CASSAQEGWEFF. The CDR3 bases are TGTGCCAGCAGCGCCCAAGAGGGATGGGAGTTCTTC.

This clone occurred once. The chain is built from TRBV6-2 or TRBV6-3 and TRBJ2-3; a weak D match, TRBD2 (5 bases). Per the germline V gene, CDR1 is MNHEY and CDR2 is SVGEGT. CDR3 length: 15 residues. V was clipped by 4 bases and J by 7 bases, with 18 bases between them. The CDR3 bases are TGTGCCAGCAGTTCAACCGATTCTAGCATCTATACGCAGTATTTT. It is translated as CASSSTDSSIYTQYF.

This chain connects TRBV5-4 to TRBJ2-1, with TRBD2 as a possible D gene (6 bases). CDR1 and CDR2 (germline): SGHNT, YYREEE (reference sequence). Trimming removed 6 bases from V and 0 bases from J, with 13 bases in between. The CDR3 is 15 amino acids. CDR3 DNA: TGTGCCAGCAATTCGTTCGGGAGCTCCTACAATGAGCAGTTCTTC. This encodes CASNSFGSSYNEQFF.

The V and J genes are TRBV5-6 and TRBJ1-2, with D unresolved. Germline V CDR1 and CDR2: SGHDT, YYEEEE. This CDR3 region has 13 residues. Trimming removed 4 bases from V and 1 base from J, with 8 bases in between. As DNA, the CDR3 is TGTGCCAGCAGCCCCCAGGTTAACTATGGCTACACCTTC. Translating gives CASSPQVNYGYTF.

J is TRBJ2-2 and V is TRBV7-2, with D perhaps matching TRBD1 (6 bases). V was cut by 5 bases and J by 2 bases, with 9 bases left in between. The CDR3 covers 14 residues. The germline gives CDR1 SGHTA, CDR2 FQGNSA. Here the CDR3 DNA reads TGTGCCAGCAGCACCAGGGGAAACACCGGGGAGCTGTTTTTT. Amino acids: CASSTRGNTGELFF.

V usage is TRBV3-1 (or the pseudogene TRBV3-2) and J usage is TRBJ2-3; 9 nucleotides align to TRBD2. Germline loops: CDR1 LGHDT, CDR2 YNNKEL (reference sequence). The CDR3 length is 17 residues. The J segment lost 6 bases and the V segment lost 2 bases, leaving 12 bases of the junction unmatched. The CDR3 region is CASSQRFAAGGTDTQYF. CDR3 DNA: TGTGCCAGCAGCCAAAGATTCGCCGCGGGAGGGACCGATACGCAGTATTTT.

This clone was observed a handful of times. This chain connects TRBV7-8 to TRBJ2-3, with 13 bases matching TRBD2. The junction had 9 bases not matched to a gene; V was cut back by 5 bases and J by 7 bases. CDR1 is SGHVS and CDR2 is FQNEAQ in the germline V gene. This CDR3 is 16 amino acids long. DNA of the CDR3: TGTGCCAGCAGCATTTCCGGGACTAGCGGGGAGTATACGCAGTATTTT. Translating it yields CASSISGTSGEYTQYF.

This chain links TRBV29-1 with TRBJ2-1; a possible D gene is TRBD2 (6 bases). Germline V gene sequence: CDR1 SQVTM, CDR2 ANQGSEA. This CDR3 has 14 amino acids. Trimming pared 3 bases from V and 3 bases from J, leaving 12 bases between. The CDR3 sequence is CSVDPAGLYNEQFF. CDR3 coding DNA: TGCAGCGTTGACCCAGCGGGCCTCTACAATGAGCAGTTCTTC.

The V gene is TRBV11-2, the J gene TRBJ1-1, with a possible D match to TRBD1 (5 bases). CDR1 and CDR2 from the germline V gene are SGHAT and FQNNGV. The CDR3 is 13 amino acids. V was shortened by 4 bases and J by 5 bases, with 11 bases between the two germline ends. The CDR3, as DNA: TGTGCCAGCAGCTCCGGACGGGGGACTGAAGCTTTCTTT. Its protein is CASSSGRGTEAFF.